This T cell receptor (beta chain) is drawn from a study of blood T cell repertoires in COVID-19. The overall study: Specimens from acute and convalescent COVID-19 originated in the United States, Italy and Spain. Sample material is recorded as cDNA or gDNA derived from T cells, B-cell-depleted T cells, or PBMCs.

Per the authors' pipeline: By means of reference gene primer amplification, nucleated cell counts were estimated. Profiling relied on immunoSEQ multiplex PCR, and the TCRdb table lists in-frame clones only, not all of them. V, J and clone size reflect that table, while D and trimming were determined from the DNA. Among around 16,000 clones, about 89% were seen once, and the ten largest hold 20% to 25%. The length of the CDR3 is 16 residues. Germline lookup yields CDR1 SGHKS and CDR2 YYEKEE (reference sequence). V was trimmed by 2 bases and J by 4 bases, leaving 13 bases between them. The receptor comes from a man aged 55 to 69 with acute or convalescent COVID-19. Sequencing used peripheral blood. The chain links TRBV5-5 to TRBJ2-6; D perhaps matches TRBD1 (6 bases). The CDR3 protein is CASSLQGLGGANVLTF. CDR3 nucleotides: TGTGCCAGCAGCTTACAGGGTCTGGGAGGGGCCAACGTCCTGACTTTC. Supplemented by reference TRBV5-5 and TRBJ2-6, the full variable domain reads DAGVTQSPTHLIKTRGQQVTLRCSPISGHKSVSWYQQVLGQGPQFIFQYYEKEERGRGNFPDRFSARQFPNYSSELNVNALLLGDSALYLCASSLQGLGGANVLTFGAGSRLTVL.